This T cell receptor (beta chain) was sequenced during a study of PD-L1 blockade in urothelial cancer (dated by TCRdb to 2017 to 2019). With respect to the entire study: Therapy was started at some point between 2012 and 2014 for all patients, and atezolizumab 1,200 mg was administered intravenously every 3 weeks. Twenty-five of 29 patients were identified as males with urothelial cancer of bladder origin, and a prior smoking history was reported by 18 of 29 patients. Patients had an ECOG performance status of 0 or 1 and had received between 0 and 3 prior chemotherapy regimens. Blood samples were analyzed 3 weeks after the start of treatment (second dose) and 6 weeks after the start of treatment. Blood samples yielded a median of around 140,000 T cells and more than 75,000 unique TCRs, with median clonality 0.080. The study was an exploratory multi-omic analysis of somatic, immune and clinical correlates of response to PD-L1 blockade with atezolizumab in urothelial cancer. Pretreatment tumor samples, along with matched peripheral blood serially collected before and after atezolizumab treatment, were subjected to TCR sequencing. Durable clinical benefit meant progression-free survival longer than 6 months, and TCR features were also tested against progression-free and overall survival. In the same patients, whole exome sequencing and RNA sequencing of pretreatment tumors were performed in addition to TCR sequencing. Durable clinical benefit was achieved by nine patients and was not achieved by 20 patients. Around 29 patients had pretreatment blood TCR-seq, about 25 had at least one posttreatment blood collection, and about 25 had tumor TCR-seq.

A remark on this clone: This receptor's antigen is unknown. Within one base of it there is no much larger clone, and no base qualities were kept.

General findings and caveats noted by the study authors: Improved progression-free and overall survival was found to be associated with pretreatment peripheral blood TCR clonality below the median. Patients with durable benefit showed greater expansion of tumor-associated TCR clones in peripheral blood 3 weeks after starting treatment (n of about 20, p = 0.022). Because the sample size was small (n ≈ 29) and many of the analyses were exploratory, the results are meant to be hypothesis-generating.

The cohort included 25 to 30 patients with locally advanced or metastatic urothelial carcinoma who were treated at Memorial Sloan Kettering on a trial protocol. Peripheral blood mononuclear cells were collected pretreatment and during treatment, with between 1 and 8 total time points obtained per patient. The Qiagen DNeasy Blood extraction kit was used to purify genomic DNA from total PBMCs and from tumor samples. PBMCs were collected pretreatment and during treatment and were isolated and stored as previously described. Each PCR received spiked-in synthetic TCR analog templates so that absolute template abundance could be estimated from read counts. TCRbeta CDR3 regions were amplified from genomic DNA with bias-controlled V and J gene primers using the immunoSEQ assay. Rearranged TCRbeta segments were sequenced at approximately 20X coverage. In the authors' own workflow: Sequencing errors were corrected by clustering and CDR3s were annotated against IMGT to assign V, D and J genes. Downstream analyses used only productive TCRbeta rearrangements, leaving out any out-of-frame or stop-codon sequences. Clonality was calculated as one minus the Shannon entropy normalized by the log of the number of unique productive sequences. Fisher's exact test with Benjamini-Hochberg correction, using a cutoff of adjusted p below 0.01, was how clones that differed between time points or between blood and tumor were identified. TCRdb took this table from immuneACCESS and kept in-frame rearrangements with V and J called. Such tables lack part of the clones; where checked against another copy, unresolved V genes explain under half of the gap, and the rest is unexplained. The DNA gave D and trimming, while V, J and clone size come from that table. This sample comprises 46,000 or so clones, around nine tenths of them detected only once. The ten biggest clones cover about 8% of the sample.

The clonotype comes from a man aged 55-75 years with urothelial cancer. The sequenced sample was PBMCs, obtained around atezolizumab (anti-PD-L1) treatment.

CDR3 sequence: CASSADRALFNEQYF. Here is the DNA: TGTGCCAGCAGCGCCGACAGGGCACTCTTCAACGAGCAGTACTTC. The V and J genes are TRBV11-2 and TRBJ2-7, with 7 central nucleotides matching TRBD1. The CDR3 covers 15 residues, taking in both the cysteine and the phenylalanine. Only the CDR3 DNA is retained, 45 bases long and in frame from the first base. Clipping removes 5 bases from V and 5 bases from J, with 12 as the unmatched junction base count. The CDR1 and CDR2 encoded by the germline V gene are SGHAT and FQNNGV.